These T cell receptor beta chains were read from a single sample in a study of shared clonotypes between healthy human individuals. Some clones are missing from TCRdb's copy, which holds only in-frame ones; the method was immunoSEQ multiplex PCR. The sample has 2 million to 2.5 million clones; approximately 90% are singletons. The sequencing sample was made of naive CD4+ T cells from PBMCs. The receptors were gathered from a man aged 18 to 35 in good health. Some clones in this sample may be carry-over from other donors' samples. Each CDR3 is given with its conserved first and last residue. The D gene is left open where the match is weak. Clone sizes are given selectively: once, few, many, or a class where the clone is expanded.

J: TRBJ2-2
D: NA
size: NA
V: TRBV7-2
CDR3: CASSLAWFGELFF
DNA: TGTGCCAGCAGCTTAGCGTGGTTTGGGGAGCTGTTTTTT

J: TRBJ2-7
D: NA
size: NA
V: TRBV28
CDR3: CASRSPVVQGRYEQYF
DNA: TGTGCCAGCCGTTCCCCGGTAGTGCAGGGTAGGTACGAGCAGTACTTC

J: TRBJ1-2
D: TRBD1
size: NA
V: TRBV7-9
CDR3: CASSSTGATYGYTF
DNA: TGTGCCAGCAGTAGTACAGGGGCGACCTATGGCTACACCTTC

J: TRBJ2-3
D: TRBD1
size: NA
V: TRBV5-1
CDR3: CASSSGQTVDTQYF
DNA: TGCGCCAGCAGCTCGGGACAGACGGTAGATACGCAGTATTTT

J: TRBJ2-7
D: NA
size: NA
V: TRBV14
CDR3: CASSPRRASEQYF
DNA: TGTGCCAGCAGCCCTAGACGCGCCTCCGAGCAGTACTTC

J: TRBJ2-1
D: TRBD1
size: NA
V: TRBV5-4
CDR3: CASRNGQGARDEQFF
DNA: TGTGCCAGCAGGAATGGACAGGGGGCGCGGGATGAGCAGTTCTTC

J: TRBJ2-3
D: NA
size: NA
V: TRBV5-4
CDR3: CASSLEHLRTDTQYF
DNA: TGTGCCAGCAGCTTAGAACATCTGAGAACAGATACGCAGTATTTT

J: TRBJ2-7
D: NA
size: NA
V: TRBV7-2
CDR3: CASSLARSDGPSYEQYF
DNA: TGTGCCAGCAGCTTAGCGCGGTCTGACGGACCATCCTACGAGCAGTACTTC

J: TRBJ2-5
D: TRBD2
size: NA
V: TRBV5-1
CDR3: CASRTSGVRVETQYF
DNA: TGCGCCAGCAGGACTAGCGGAGTCCGGGTAGAGACCCAGTACTTC

J: TRBJ1-2
D: NA
size: once
V: TRBV4-1
CDR3: CASSQTLEGGYGYTF
DNA: TGCGCCAGCAGCCAGACCTTAGAGGGTGGCTATGGCTACACCTTC

J: TRBJ2-2
D: TRBD2
size: NA
V: TRBV6-5
CDR3: CASRTSGRARELFF
DNA: TGTGCCAGCAGGACTAGCGGGAGGGCCCGGGAGCTGTTTTTT

J: TRBJ2-2
D: TRBD1
size: NA
V: TRBV5-6
CDR3: CASSQPYHRGPTGELFF
DNA: TGTGCCAGCAGCCAACCCTACCACAGGGGGCCCACCGGGGAGCTGTTTTTT

J: TRBJ2-3
D: TRBD2
size: NA
V: TRBV7-2
CDR3: CASSLPGLAGAGYDTQYF
DNA: TGTGCCAGCAGCCTACCTGGGCTAGCGGGAGCGGGCTACGATACGCAGTATTTT

J: TRBJ2-7
D: NA
size: NA
V: TRBV5-1
CDR3: CASSSSAPSYEQYF
DNA: TGCGCCAGCAGCTCTAGCGCGCCATCCTACGAGCAGTACTTC

J: TRBJ1-6
D: NA
size: NA
V: TRBV29-1
CDR3: CSVRTDGGSPLHF
DNA: TGCAGCGTGCGGACAGACGGTGGTTCACCCCTCCACTTT

J: TRBJ2-3
D: NA
size: NA
V: TRBV5-1
CDR3: CASSLAGAGDTQYF
DNA: TGCGCCAGCAGCTTGGCGGGGGCGGGAGATACGCAGTATTTT

J: TRBJ2-6
D: NA
size: NA
V: TRBV5-1
CDR3: CASSVMRGANVLTF
DNA: TGCGCCAGCTCCGTGATGAGGGGGGCCAACGTCCTGACTTTC

J: TRBJ2-1
D: NA
size: NA
V: TRBV21-1
CDR3: CATQPGTSAWDEQFF
DNA: TGTGCCACACAACCCGGGACTAGCGCTTGGGATGAGCAGTTCTTC

J: TRBJ2-6
D: NA
size: NA
V: TRBV10-3
CDR3: CAISDWTAGANVLTF
DNA: TGTGCCATCAGTGATTGGACGGCTGGGGCCAACGTCCTGACTTTC

J: TRBJ1-1
D: TRBD1
size: NA
V: TRBV4-1
CDR3: CASSQDWAGGTEAFF
DNA: TGCGCCAGCAGCCAAGATTGGGCAGGGGGCACTGAAGCTTTCTTT

J: TRBJ1-2
D: NA
size: NA
V: TRBV9
CDR3: CASSVRDPGAGGYTF
DNA: TGTGCCAGCAGCGTTAGAGACCCGGGGGCGGGTGGCTACACCTTC

J: TRBJ2-1
D: TRBD2
size: NA
V: TRBV28
CDR3: CASSLAGDPLLYNEQFF
DNA: TGTGCCAGCAGTCTAGCGGGGGACCCTTTACTTTACAATGAGCAGTTCTTC

J: TRBJ2-1
D: TRBD2
size: NA
V: TRBV2
CDR3: CASSVGTRGYNEQFF
DNA: TGTGCCAGCAGTGTTGGGACTAGGGGCTACAATGAGCAGTTCTTC

J: TRBJ2-1
D: NA
size: NA
V: TRBV7-2
CDR3: CASSLGGVLWGDEQFF
DNA: TGTGCCAGCAGCTTAGGCGGCGTTCTGTGGGGGGATGAGCAGTTCTTC

J: TRBJ2-2
D: NA
size: NA
V: TRBV16
CDR3: CASSQQEPTGELFF
DNA: TGTGCCAGCAGCCAACAGGAACCCACCGGGGAGCTGTTTTTT

J: TRBJ1-1
D: NA
size: once
V: TRBV7-2
CDR3: CASSLVITVEAFF
DNA: TGTGCCAGCAGCTTAGTTATTACAGTTGAAGCTTTCTTT

J: TRBJ1-4
D: NA
size: NA
V: TRBV27
CDR3: CASSLGHGRYNEKLFF
DNA: TGTGCCAGCAGTCTCGGACACGGACGATATAATGAAAAACTGTTTTTT

J: TRBJ2-4
D: NA
size: NA
V: TRBV27
CDR3: CAIWGRGHIF
DNA: TGTGCCATCTGGGGGAGGGGACACATCTTC

J: TRBJ2-3
D: TRBD2
size: NA
V: TRBV19
CDR3: CASSSSPGTSGRFVDTQYF
DNA: TGTGCCAGTAGTTCAAGCCCCGGGACTAGCGGGAGGTTTGTGGATACGCAGTATTTT

J: TRBJ1-1
D: NA
size: NA
V: TRBV9
CDR3: CASSVVGAGTEAFF
DNA: TGTGCCAGCAGCGTAGTGGGGGCCGGCACTGAAGCTTTCTTT

J: TRBJ2-4
D: NA
size: once
V: TRBV11-2
CDR3: CASSPLTDLAKNIQYF
DNA: TGCGCCAGCAGCCCTCTGACAGACCTAGCCAAAAACATTCAGTACTTC

J: TRBJ1-1
D: NA
size: NA
V: TRBV7-2
CDR3: CASSLDLNTEAFF
DNA: TGTGCCAGCAGCTTAGACCTTAACACTGAAGCTTTCTTT

J: TRBJ2-7
D: NA
size: once
V: TRBV19
CDR3: CASSSGRGGVHEQYF
DNA: TGTGCCAGTAGTTCGGGACGGGGCGGGGTCCACGAGCAGTACTTC

J: TRBJ2-3
D: TRBD1
size: NA
V: TRBV4-1
CDR3: CASSPGQGRYGDTQYF
DNA: TGCGCCAGCAGCCCCGGACAGGGGAGGTATGGAGATACGCAGTATTTT

J: TRBJ2-7
D: NA
size: NA
V: TRBV6-1
CDR3: CASSEHRNYEQYF
DNA: TGTGCCAGCAGTGAACACAGAAACTACGAGCAGTACTTC

J: TRBJ1-3
D: TRBD1
size: once
V: TRBV28
CDR3: CASSILGTGGGNTIYF
DNA: TGTGCCAGCAGTATCCTAGGGACAGGGGGCGGAAACACCATATATTTT

J: TRBJ1-2
D: NA
size: NA
V: TRBV25-1
CDR3: CASSRGVYGYTF
DNA: TGTGCCAGCAGTAGGGGCGTCTATGGCTACACCTTC

J: TRBJ1-2
D: NA
size: NA
V: TRBV18
CDR3: CASSPPVLRAPLYGYTF
DNA: TGTGCCAGCTCACCACCGGTTCTAAGGGCCCCCCTCTATGGCTACACCTTC

J: TRBJ2-7
D: NA
size: NA
V: TRBV25-1
CDR3: CASSDAARYEQYF
DNA: TGTGCCAGCAGTGACGCAGCGCGCTACGAGCAGTACTTC

J: TRBJ2-3
D: NA
size: NA
V: TRBV14
CDR3: CASSQDLGDTQYF
DNA: TGTGCCAGCAGCCAAGATTTGGGAGATACGCAGTATTTT

J: TRBJ2-7
D: TRBD2
size: NA
V: TRBV18
CDR3: CASSPGLAGYEQYF
DNA: TGTGCCAGCTCACCGGGACTAGCGGGGTACGAGCAGTACTTC

J: TRBJ2-7
D: NA
size: NA
V: TRBV7-2
CDR3: CASSLMTSKSYEQYF
DNA: TGTGCCAGCAGCTTAATGACGAGCAAGTCCTACGAGCAGTACTTC

J: TRBJ1-5
D: TRBD1
size: NA
V: TRBV6-1
CDR3: CASSERKTGANQPQHF
DNA: TGTGCCAGCAGTGAAAGGAAGACAGGGGCGAATCAGCCCCAGCATTTT

J: TRBJ2-3
D: TRBD2
size: NA
V: TRBV28
CDR3: CAIQEAGVGSDTQYF
DNA: TGTGCCATCCAAGAAGCGGGAGTTGGCTCAGATACGCAGTATTTT

J: TRBJ2-1
D: NA
size: NA
V: TRBV2
CDR3: CASSAEREEQFF
DNA: TGTGCCAGCAGCGCTGAGCGAGAGGAGCAGTTCTTC

J: TRBJ1-2
D: NA
size: NA
V: TRBV19
CDR3: CASSYGQRYGYTF
DNA: TGTGCCAGTAGTTACGGACAGCGCTATGGCTACACCTTC

J: TRBJ1-2
D: NA
size: NA
V: TRBV28
CDR3: CASSLTGFDGYTF
DNA: TGTGCCAGCAGTCTCACAGGGTTCGATGGCTACACCTTC

J: TRBJ2-7
D: TRBD2
size: NA
V: TRBV7-2
CDR3: CASSLGLAGGRRSYEQYF
DNA: TGTGCCAGCAGCTTGGGACTAGCGGGAGGGAGAAGGTCCTACGAGCAGTACTTC

J: TRBJ1-1
D: NA
size: NA
V: TRBV5-1
CDR3: CASSPMAGGNTEAFF
DNA: TGCGCCAGCAGCCCAATGGCGGGAGGGAACACTGAAGCTTTCTTT

J: TRBJ2-7
D: TRBD1
size: once
V: TRBV19
CDR3: CASRDTGGPYEQYF
DNA: TGTGCCAGTAGAGATACAGGGGGCCCCTACGAGCAGTACTTC

J: TRBJ2-5
D: TRBD1
size: NA
V: TRBV5-1
CDR3: CASSPMTGALETQYF
DNA: TGCGCCAGCAGCCCGATGACAGGGGCGTTGGAGACCCAGTACTTC

J: TRBJ2-3
D: NA
size: NA
V: TRBV28
CDR3: CASRGTATSTDTQYF
DNA: TGTGCCAGCAGAGGGACGGCTACTAGCACAGATACGCAGTATTTT

J: TRBJ2-7
D: NA
size: NA
V: TRBV2
CDR3: CASLPPLGGKSYEQYF
DNA: TGTGCCAGCCTCCCCCCGCTCGGGGGTAAGAGCTACGAGCAGTACTTC

J: TRBJ1-3
D: NA
size: NA
V: TRBV5-4
CDR3: CASSLKQGGNTIYF
DNA: TGTGCCAGCAGCTTGAAACAGGGTGGAAACACCATATATTTT

J: TRBJ1-2
D: NA
size: once
V: TRBV9
CDR3: CASGRSSTERYGYTF
DNA: TGTGCCAGCGGGCGTTCCTCGACAGAGAGGTATGGCTACACCTTC

J: TRBJ2-7
D: NA
size: NA
V: TRBV29-1
CDR3: CSVFSPGREQYF
DNA: TGCAGCGTCTTCAGTCCGGGACGAGAGCAGTACTTC

J: TRBJ2-7
D: NA
size: NA
V: TRBV2
CDR3: CANTPSTRKYEQYF
DNA: TGTGCCAACACCCCCTCTACTAGAAAGTACGAGCAGTACTTC

J: TRBJ2-3
D: NA
size: NA
V: TRBV29-1
CDR3: CSVVPAGSSTDTQYF
DNA: TGCAGCGTTGTACCGGCCGGCTCTAGCACAGATACGCAGTATTTT

J: TRBJ1-4
D: TRBD1
size: NA
V: TRBV29-1
CDR3: CSVEGQGDEKLFF
DNA: TGCAGCGTTGAAGGACAGGGGGATGAAAAACTGTTTTTT